The TCR beta chain under discussion was sequenced for a study of shared clonotypes between healthy human individuals. Trimming at V came to 2 bases and at J to 5 bases, leaving 6 bases not matched to a gene. Germline V gene lookup returns CDR1 SGHTA and CDR2 FQGTGA. CDR3 length: 15 residues. Sequenced by immunoSEQ multiplex PCR; TCRdb stores in-frame clones only, minus some. Of about 1 million clones in the sample, under 80% are singletons; the top ten hold approximately 1.5%. The gene calls are TRBV7-3 and TRBJ2-3; 8 bases align to TRBD1. The sequenced sample was memory CD4+ T cells sorted from blood. Subset denoted: CD45RA-negative fraction. The origin of this receptor is a man aged 18 to 29 in good health. CDR3 in DNA: TGTGCCAGCAGCTTATCCAGGGGGCAGGGAGATACGCAGTATTTT. It translates to CASSLSRGQGDTQYF.